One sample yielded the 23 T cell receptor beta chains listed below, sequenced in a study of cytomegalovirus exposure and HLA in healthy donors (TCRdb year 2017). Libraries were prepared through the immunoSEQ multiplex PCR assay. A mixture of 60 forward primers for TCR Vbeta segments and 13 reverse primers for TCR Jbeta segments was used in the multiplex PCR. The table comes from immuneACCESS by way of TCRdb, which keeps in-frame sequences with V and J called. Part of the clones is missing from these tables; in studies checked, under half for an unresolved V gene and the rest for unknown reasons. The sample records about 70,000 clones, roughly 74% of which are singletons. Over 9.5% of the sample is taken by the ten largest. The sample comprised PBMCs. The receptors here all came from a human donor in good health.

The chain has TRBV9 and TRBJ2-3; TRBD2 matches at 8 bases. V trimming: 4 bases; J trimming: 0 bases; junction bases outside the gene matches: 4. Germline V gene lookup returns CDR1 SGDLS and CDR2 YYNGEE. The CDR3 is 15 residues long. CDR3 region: CASSLPSGSTDTQYF. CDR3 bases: TGTGCCAGCAGCCTCCCTAGCGGGAGCACAGATACGCAGTATTTT.

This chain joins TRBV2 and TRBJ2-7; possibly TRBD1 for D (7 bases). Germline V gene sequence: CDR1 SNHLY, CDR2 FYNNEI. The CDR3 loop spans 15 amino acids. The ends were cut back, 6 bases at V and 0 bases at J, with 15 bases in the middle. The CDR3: CASSPNRGLSYEQYF. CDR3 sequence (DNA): TGTGCCAGCAGCCCGAACAGGGGACTCTCCTACGAGCAGTACTTC. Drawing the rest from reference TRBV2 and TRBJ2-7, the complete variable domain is EPEVTQTPSHQVTQMGQEVILRCVPISNHLYFYWYRQILGQKVEFLVSFYNNEISEKSEIFDDQFSVERPDGSNFTLKIRSTKLEDSAMYFCASSPNRGLSYEQYFGPGTRLTVT.

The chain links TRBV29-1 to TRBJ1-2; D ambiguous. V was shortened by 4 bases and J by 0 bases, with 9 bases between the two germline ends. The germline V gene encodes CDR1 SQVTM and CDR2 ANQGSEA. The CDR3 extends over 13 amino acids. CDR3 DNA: TGCAGCGTTGTGAGAGAGACTAACTATGGCTACACCTTC. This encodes CSVVRETNYGYTF.

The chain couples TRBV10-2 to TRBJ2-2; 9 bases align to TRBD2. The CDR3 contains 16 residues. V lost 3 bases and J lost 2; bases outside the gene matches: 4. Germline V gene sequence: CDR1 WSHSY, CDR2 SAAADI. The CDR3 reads CASSDMTSGNTGELFF. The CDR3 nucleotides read TGCGCCAGCAGTGATATGACTAGCGGAAACACCGGGGAGCTGTTTTTT.

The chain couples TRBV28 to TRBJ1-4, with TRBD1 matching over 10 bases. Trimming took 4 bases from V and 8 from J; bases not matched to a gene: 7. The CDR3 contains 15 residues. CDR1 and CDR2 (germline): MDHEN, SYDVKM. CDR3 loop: CASSSSGTGDEKLFF. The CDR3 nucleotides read TGTGCCAGCAGTTCCTCCGGGACAGGGGACGAAAAACTGTTTTTT.

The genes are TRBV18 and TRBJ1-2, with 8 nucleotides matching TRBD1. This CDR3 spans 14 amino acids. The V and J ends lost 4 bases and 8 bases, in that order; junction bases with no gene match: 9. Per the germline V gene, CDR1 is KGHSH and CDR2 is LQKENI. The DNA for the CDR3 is TGTGCCAGCTCACTCTCCTTGGACAGGGACGGCTACACCTTC. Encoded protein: CASSLSLDRDGYTF.

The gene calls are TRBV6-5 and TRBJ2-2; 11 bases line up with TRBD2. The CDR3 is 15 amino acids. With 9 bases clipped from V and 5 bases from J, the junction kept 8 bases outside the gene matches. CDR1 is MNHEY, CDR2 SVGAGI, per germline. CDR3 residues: CARFTSGRGTGELFF. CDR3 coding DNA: TGTGCCAGATTTACTAGCGGGAGAGGGACCGGGGAGCTGTTTTTT.

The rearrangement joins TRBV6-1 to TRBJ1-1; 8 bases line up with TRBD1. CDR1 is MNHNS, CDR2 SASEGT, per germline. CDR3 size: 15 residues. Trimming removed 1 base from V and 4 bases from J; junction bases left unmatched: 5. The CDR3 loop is CASSEEGQESTEAFF. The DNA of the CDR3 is TGTGCCAGCAGTGAAGAGGGACAGGAGAGCACTGAAGCTTTCTTT.

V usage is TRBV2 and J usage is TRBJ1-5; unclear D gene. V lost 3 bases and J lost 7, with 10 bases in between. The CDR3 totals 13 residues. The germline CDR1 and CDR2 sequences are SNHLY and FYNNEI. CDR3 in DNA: TGTGCCAGCAGTGAGAGGGAAAACCAGCCCCAGCATTTT. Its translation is CASSERENQPQHF.

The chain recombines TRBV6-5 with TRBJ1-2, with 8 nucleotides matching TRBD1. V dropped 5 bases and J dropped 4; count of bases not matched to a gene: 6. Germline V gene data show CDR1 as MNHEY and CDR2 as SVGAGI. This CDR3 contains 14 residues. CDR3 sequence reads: CASSTHQGAYGYTF. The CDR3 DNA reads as TGTGCCAGCAGTACCCATCAGGGGGCCTATGGCTACACCTTC.

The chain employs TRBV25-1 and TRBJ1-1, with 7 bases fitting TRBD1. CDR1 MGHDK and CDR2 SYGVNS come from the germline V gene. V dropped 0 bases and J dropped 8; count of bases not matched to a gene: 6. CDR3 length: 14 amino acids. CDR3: CASSEYKGAREAFF. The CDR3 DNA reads TGTGCCAGCAGTGAATATAAGGGGGCAAGGGAAGCTTTCTTT. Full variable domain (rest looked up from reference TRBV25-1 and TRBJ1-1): EADIYQTPRYLVIGTGKKITLECSQTMGHDKMYWYQQDPGMELHLIHYSYGVNSTEKGDLSSESTVSRIRTEHFPLTLESARPSHTSQYLCASSEYKGAREAFFGQGTRLTVV.

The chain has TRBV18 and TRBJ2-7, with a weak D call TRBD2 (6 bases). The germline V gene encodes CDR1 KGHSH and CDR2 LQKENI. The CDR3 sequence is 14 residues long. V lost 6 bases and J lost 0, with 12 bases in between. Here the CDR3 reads CASSPGLSSYEQYF. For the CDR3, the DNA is TGTGCCAGCTCGCCGGGACTGAGCTCCTACGAGCAGTACTTC.

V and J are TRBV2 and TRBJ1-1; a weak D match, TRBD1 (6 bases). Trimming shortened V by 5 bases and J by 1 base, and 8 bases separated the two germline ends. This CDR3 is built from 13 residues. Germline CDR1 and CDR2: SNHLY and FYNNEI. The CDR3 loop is CASSTDRNTEAFF. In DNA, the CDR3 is TGTGCCAGCAGTACGGACAGGAACACTGAAGCTTTCTTT.

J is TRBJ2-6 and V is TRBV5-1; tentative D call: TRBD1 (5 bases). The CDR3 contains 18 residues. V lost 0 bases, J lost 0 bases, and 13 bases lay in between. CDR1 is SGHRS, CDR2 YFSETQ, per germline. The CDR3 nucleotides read TGCGCCAGCAGCTTGGTGTTGGACAAAGGCTCTGGGGCCAACGTCCTGACTTTC. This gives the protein CASSLVLDKGSGANVLTF.

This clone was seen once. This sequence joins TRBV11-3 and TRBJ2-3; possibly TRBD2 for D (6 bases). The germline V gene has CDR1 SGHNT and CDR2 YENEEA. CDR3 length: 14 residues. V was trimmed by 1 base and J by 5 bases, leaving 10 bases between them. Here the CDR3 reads CASSLAGVVDTQYF. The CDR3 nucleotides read TGTGCCAGCAGCTTAGCGGGAGTGGTAGATACGCAGTATTTT.

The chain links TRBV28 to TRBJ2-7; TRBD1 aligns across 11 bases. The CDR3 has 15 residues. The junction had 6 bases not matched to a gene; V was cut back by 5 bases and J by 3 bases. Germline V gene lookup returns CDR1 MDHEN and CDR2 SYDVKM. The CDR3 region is CASSHRDRGIYEQYF. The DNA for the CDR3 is TGTGCCAGCAGTCATCGGGACAGGGGGATCTACGAGCAGTACTTC.

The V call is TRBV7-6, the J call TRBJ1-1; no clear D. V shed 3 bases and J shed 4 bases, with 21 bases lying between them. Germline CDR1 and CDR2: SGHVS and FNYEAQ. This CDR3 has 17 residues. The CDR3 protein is CASSFALDEWSGTEAFF. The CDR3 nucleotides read TGTGCCAGCAGCTTTGCCCTCGATGAATGGTCGGGCACTGAAGCTTTCTTT. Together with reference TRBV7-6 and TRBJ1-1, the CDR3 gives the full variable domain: GAGVSQSPRYKVTKRGQDVALRCDPISGHVSLYWYRQALGQGPEFLTYFNYEAQQDKSGLPNDRFSAERPEGSISTLTIQRTEQRDSAMYRCASSFALDEWSGTEAFFGQGTRLTVV.

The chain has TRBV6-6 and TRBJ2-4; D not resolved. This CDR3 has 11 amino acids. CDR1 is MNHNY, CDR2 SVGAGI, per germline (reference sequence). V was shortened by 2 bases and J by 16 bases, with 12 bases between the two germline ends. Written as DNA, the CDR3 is TGTGCCAGCAGTTACGAGGAGCCTCGATACTTC. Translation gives CASSYEEPRYF.

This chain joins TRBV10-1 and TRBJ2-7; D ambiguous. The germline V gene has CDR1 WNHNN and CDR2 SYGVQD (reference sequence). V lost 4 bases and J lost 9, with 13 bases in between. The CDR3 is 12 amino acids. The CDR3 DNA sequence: TGCGCCAGCAGTGGGCCGAACCCCCCGCAGTACTTC. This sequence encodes CASSGPNPPQYF.

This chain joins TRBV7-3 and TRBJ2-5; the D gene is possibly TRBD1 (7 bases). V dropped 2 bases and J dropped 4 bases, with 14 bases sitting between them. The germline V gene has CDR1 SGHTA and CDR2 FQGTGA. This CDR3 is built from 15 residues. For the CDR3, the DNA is TGTGCCAGCAGCTTAGTACAGGGGACTCGAGAGACCCAGTACTTC. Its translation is CASSLVQGTRETQYF. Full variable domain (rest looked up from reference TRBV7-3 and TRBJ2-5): GAGVSQTPSNKVTEKGKYVELRCDPISGHTALYWYRQSLGQGPEFLIYFQGTGAADDSGLPNDRFFAVRPEGSVSTLKIQRTERGDSAVYLCASSLVQGTRETQYFGPGTRLLVL.

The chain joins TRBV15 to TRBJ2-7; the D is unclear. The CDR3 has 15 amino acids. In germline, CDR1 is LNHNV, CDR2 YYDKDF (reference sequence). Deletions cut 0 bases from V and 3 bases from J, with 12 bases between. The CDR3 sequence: CATSRDEAFVYEQYF. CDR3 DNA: TGTGCCACCAGCAGAGATGAGGCCTTCGTCTACGAGCAGTACTTC.

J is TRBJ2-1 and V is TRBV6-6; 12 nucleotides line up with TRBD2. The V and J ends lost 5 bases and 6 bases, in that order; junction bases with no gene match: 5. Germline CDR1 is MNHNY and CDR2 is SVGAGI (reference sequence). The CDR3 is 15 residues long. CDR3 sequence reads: CASSLAGGPGNEQFF. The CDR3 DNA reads TGTGCCAGCAGTCTAGCGGGAGGGCCGGGCAATGAGCAGTTCTTC.

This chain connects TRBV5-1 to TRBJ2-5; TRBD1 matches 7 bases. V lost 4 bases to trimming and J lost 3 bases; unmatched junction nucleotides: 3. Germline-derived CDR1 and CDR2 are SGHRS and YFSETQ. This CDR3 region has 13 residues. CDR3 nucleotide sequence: TGCGCCAGCAGCCCGGGGACAGAAGAGACCCAGTACTTC. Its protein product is CASSPGTEETQYF.